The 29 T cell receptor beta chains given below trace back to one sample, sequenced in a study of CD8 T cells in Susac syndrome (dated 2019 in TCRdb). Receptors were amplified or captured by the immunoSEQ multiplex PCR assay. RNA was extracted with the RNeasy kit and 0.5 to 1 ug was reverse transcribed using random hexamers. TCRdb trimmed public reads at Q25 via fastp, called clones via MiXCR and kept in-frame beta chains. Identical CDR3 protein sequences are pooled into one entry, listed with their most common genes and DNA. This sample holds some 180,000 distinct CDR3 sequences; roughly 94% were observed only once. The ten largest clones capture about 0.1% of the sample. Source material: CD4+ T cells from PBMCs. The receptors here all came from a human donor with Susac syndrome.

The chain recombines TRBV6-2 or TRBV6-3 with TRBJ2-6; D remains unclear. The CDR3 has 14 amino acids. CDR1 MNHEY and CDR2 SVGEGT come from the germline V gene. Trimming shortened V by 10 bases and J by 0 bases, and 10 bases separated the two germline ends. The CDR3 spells CATLSYSGANVLTF. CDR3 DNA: TGTGCCACCCTTTCATACTCTGGGGCCAACGTCCTGACTTTC.

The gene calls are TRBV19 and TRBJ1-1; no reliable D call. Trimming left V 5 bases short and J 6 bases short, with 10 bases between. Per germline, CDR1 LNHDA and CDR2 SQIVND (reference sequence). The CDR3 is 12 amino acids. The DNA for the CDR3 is TGTGCCAGTAGTTTCCCCGAATCTGAAGCTTTCTTT. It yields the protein CASSFPESEAFF.

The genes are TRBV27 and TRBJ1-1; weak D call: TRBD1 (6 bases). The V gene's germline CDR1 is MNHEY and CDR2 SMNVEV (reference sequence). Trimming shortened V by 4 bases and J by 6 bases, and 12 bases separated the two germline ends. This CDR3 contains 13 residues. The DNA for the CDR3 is TGTGCCAGCAGTTCCGCCCGACAGGCTGAAGCTTTCTTT. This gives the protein CASSSARQAEAFF.

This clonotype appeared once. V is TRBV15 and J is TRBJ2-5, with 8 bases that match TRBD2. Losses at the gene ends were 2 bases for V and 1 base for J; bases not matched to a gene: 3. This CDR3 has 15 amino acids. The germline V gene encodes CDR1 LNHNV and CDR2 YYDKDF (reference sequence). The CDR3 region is CATSRTGGSQETQYF. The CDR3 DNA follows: TGTGCCACCAGCAGAACGGGGGGGAGCCAAGAGACCCAGTACTTC.

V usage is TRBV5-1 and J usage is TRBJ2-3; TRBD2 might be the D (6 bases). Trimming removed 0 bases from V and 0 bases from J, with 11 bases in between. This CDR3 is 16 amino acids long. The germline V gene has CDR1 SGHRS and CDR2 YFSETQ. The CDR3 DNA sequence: TGCGCCAGCAGCTTGGGCCTAGCGTTAAGCACAGATACGCAGTATTTT. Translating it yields CASSLGLALSTDTQYF.

The CDR3 reads CASSVDGMNTEAFF. Written as DNA, the CDR3 is TGTGCCAGCAGCGTAGACGGGATGAACACTGAAGCTTTCTTT. J is TRBJ1-1 and V is TRBV9; D call uncertain. Germline V gene lookup returns CDR1 SGDLS and CDR2 YYNGEE. The CDR3 loop spans 14 amino acids. V lost 0 bases to trimming and J lost 0 bases, with 6 bases between them.

CDR3 in amino acids: CASSERQGAQETQYF. The CDR3 nucleotides are TGTGCCAGCAGTGAACGACAGGGGGCTCAAGAGACCCAGTACTTC. The chain recombines TRBV12-3 or TRBV12-4 with TRBJ2-5; 10 bases are a match to TRBD1. The CDR3 runs 15 residues. The V and J ends lost 5 bases and 2 bases, in that order; junction bases with no gene match: 5.

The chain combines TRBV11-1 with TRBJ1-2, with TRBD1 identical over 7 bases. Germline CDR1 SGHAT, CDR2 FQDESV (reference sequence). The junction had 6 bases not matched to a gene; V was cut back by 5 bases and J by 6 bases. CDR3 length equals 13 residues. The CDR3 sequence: CASSPDRLDGYTF. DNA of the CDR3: TGTGCCAGCAGCCCGGACAGGTTGGATGGCTACACCTTC.

CDR3 in amino acids: CASSRGLPSEQYF. The CDR3 region has the DNA TGTGCCAGCAGTCGTGGACTCCCCAGCGAGCAGTACTTC. The rearrangement joins TRBV12-3 or TRBV12-4 to TRBJ2-7; possible D gene TRBD2, 5 bases. This CDR3 region has 13 residues. Trimming stripped 5 bases from V and 6 bases from J, with 14 bases between.

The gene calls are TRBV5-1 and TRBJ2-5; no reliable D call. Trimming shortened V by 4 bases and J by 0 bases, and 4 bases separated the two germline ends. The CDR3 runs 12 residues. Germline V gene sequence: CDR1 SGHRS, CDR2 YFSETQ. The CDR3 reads CASSPYQETQYF. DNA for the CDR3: TGCGCCAGCAGCCCGTACCAAGAGACCCAGTACTTC.

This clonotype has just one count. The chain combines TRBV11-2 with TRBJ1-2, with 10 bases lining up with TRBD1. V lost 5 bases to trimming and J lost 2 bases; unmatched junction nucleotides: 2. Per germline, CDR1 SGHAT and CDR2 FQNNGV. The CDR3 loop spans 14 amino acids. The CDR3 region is CASSTDRGNYGYTF. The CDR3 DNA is TGTGCCAGCAGCACGGACAGGGGGAACTATGGCTACACCTTC.

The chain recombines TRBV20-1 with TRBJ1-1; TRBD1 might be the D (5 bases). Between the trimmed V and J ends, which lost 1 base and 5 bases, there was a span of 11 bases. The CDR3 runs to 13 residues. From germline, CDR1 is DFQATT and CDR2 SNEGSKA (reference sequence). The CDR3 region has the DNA TGCAGTGCTAGAGTTCGAAGGACAACTGAAGCTTTCTTT. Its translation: CSARVRRTTEAFF.

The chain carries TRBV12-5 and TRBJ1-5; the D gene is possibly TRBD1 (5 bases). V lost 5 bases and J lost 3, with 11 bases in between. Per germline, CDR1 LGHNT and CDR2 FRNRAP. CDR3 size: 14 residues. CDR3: CASGPGGVNQPQHF. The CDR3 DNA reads TGTGCTAGTGGTCCTGGGGGGGTCAATCAGCCCCAGCATTTT.

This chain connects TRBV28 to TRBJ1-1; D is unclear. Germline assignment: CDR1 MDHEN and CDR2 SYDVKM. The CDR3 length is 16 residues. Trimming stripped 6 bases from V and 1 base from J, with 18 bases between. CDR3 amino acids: CASSPEVRRQNTEAFF. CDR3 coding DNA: TGTGCCAGCAGCCCCGAGGTTAGACGTCAGAACACTGAAGCTTTCTTT.

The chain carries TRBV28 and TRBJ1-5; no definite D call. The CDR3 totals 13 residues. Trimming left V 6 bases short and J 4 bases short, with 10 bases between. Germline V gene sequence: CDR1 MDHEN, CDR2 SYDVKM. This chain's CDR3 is CASRGFGNQPQHF. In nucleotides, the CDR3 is TGTGCCAGCAGAGGTTTTGGGAATCAGCCCCAGCATTTT.

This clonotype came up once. CDR3 in amino acids: CASSPDQVDIQYF. The CDR3 DNA follows: TGTGCCAGCTCACCAGATCAAGTTGACATTCAGTACTTC. The V gene is TRBV18, the J gene TRBJ2-4; D is ambiguous. V was shortened by 2 bases and J by 8 bases, with 10 bases between the two germline ends. The germline CDR1 and CDR2 sequences are KGHSH and LQKENI. CDR3 length equals 13 residues.

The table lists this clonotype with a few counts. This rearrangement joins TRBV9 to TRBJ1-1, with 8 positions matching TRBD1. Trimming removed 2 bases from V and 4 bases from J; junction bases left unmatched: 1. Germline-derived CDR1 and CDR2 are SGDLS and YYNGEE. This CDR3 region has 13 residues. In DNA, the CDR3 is TGTGCCAGCAGCGTTACAGGGGGCACTGAAGCTTTCTTT. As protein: CASSVTGGTEAFF. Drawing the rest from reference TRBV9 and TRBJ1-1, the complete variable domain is DSGVTQTPKHLITATGQRVTLRCSPRSGDLSVYWYQQSLDQGLQFLIQYYNGEERAKGNILERFSAQQFPDLHSELNLSSLELGDSALYFCASSVTGGTEAFFGQGTRLTVV.

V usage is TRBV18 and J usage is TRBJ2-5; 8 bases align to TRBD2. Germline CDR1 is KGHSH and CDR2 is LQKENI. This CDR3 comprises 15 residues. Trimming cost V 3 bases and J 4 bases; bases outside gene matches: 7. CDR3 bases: TGTGCCAGCTCACCTGGGATAGCGGGGTCAGAGACCCAGTACTTC. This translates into CASSPGIAGSETQYF.

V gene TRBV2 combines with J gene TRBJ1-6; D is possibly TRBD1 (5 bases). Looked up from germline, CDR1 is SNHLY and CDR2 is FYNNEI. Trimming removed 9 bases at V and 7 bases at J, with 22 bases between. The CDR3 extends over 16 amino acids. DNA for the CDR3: TGTGCCAGTTACCGGGGCACCTTATCACAAAATTCACCCCTCCACTTT. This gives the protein CASYRGTLSQNSPLHF.

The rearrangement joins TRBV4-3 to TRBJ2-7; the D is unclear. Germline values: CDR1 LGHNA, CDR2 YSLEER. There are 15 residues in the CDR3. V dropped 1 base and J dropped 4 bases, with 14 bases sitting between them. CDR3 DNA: TGCGCCAGCAGCCAAGCTCTGGGTTTTACATACGAGCAGTACTTC. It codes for CASSQALGFTYEQYF.

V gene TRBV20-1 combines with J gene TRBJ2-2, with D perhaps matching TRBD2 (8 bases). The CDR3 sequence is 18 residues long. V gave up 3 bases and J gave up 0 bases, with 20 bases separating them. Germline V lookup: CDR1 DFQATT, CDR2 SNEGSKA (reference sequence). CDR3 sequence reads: CSASSGGQPNANTGELFF. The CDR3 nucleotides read TGCAGTGCTAGCAGCGGGGGACAGCCCAACGCGAACACCGGGGAGCTGTTTTTT.

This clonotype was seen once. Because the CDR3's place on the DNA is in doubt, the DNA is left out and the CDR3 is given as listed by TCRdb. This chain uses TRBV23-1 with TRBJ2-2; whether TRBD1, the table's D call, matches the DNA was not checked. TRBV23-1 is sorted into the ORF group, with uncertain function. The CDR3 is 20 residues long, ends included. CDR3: CASSPSRRGTEVLHRGAVFF.

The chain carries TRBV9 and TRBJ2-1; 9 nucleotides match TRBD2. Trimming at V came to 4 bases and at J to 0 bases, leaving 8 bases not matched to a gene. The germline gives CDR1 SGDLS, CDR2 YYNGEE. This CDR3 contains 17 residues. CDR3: CASSLSASGISYNEQFF. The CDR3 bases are TGTGCCAGCAGCCTGAGCGCTAGCGGGATCTCCTACAATGAGCAGTTCTTC.

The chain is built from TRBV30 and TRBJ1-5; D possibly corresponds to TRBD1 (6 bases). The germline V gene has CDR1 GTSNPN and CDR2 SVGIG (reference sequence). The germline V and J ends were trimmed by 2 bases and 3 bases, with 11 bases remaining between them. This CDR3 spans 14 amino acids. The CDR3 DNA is TGTGCCTGGAGTCGGACAGTGTCCAATCAGCCCCAGCATTTT. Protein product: CAWSRTVSNQPQHF. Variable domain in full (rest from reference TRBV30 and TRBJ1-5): SQTIHQWPATLVQPVGSPLSLECTVEGTSNPNLYWYRQAAGRGLQLLFYSVGIGQISSEVPQNLSASRPQDRQFILSSKKLLLSDSGFYLCAWSRTVSNQPQHFGDGTRLSIL.

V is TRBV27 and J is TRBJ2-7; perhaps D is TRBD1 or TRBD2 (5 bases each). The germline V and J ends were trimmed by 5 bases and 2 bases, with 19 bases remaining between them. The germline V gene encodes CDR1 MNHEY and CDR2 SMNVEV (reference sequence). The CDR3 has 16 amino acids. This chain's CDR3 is CASSPTARGPPYEQYF. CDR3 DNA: TGTGCCAGCAGTCCTACGGCCCGGGGACCTCCCTACGAGCAGTACTTC.

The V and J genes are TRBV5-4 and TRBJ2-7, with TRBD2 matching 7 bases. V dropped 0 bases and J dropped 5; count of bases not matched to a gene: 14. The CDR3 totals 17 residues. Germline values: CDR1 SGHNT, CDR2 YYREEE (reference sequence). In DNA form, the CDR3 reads TGTGCCAGCAGCTTGGCGGGTGGACTAGTTAAGTACGACGAGCAGTACTTC. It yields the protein CASSLAGGLVKYDEQYF.

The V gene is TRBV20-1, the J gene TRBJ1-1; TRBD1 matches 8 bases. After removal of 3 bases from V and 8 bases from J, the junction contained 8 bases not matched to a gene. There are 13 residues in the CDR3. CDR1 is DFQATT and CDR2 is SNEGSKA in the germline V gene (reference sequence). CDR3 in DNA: TGCAGTGCTAGTCTACAGGGGGACTTAGAAGCTTTCTTT. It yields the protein CSASLQGDLEAFF.

DNA for the CDR3: TGCAGTGCTATGGCGGGTTACACAGATACGCAGTATTTT. Protein: CSAMAGYTDTQYF. The genes are TRBV20-1 and TRBJ2-3, with a possible D match to TRBD2 (5 bases). V lost 4 bases and J lost 2, with 10 bases in between. CDR3 length: 13 amino acids. Looked up from germline, CDR1 is DFQATT and CDR2 is SNEGSKA (reference sequence).

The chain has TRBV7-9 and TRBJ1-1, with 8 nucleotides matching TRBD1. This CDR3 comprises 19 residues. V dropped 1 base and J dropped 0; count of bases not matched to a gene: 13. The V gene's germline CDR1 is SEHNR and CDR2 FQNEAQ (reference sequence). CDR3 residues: CASSLDLLRTGMMNTEAFF. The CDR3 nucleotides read TGTGCCAGCAGCTTAGATCTTCTCCGGACAGGGATGATGAACACTGAAGCTTTCTTT.